Presented here are 10 T cell receptor beta chains from one specimen sequenced in a study of PD-1 blockade in classical Hodgkin lymphoma. The time point is: newly diagnosed, previously untreated cHL patient sample. CD4+ T cells were purified from thawed PBMCs by negative selection. The assay was immunoSEQ multiplex PCR, and TCRdb's table has in-frame clones only and misses some. The table includes roughly 15,000 clones, approximately 92% detected once. Specimen: CD4+ T cells from blood. Source of these receptors: a human donor with classical Hodgkin lymphoma.

The V and J genes are TRBV5-1 and TRBJ2-1, with D uncertain. Trimming left V 4 bases short and J 7 bases short, with 12 bases between. The CDR3 loop spans 13 amino acids. Germline V gene sequence: CDR1 SGHRS, CDR2 YFSETQ. CDR3 loop: CASSEVGLNEQFF. CDR3 nucleotides: TGCGCCAGCAGCGAGGTAGGGTTGAATGAGCAGTTCTTC.

This clone is a singleton in its sample. The chain couples TRBV5-1 to TRBJ2-2, with TRBD1 matching 9 bases. CDR1 is SGHRS and CDR2 is YFSETQ in the germline V gene. J gave up 3 bases and V 4 bases, and 7 bases lay outside the gene matches. The CDR3 contains 16 residues. This chain's CDR3 is CASSVGQGPYTGELFF. In nucleotides, the CDR3 is TGCGCCAGCAGCGTAGGACAGGGGCCTTACACCGGGGAGCTGTTTTTT.

The chain is built from TRBV2 and TRBJ2-3; TRBD2 matches 7 bases. CDR1 is SNHLY, CDR2 FYNNEI, per germline. V trimming: 7 bases; J trimming: 2 bases; junction bases outside the gene matches: 6. The CDR3 covers 14 residues. In DNA form, the CDR3 reads TGTGCCAGCACACCCGGGGGGTTCACAGATACGCAGTATTTT. This gives the protein CASTPGGFTDTQYF.

The chain links TRBV7-8 to TRBJ1-5; TRBD1 matches at 9 bases. The CDR3 covers 16 residues. Looked up from germline, CDR1 is SGHVS and CDR2 is FQNEAQ. The V gene end was trimmed by 5 bases and the J gene end by 5 bases; junction bases not matched to a gene: 10. The CDR3 spells CASSPRTGDVYQPQHF. CDR3 coding DNA: TGTGCCAGCAGCCCTCGGACAGGGGACGTCTATCAGCCCCAGCATTTT.

This chain links TRBV9 with TRBJ1-1; D unresolved. The V gene's germline CDR1 is SGDLS and CDR2 YYNGEE. Trimming took off 4 bases at V and 1 base at J, with 17 bases between the two ends. The CDR3 totals 16 residues. CDR3 bases: TGTGCCAGCAGCTCCCAGGCCGGGCCGGCGAACACTGAAGCTTTCTTT. This translates into CASSSQAGPANTEAFF.

The CDR3 here is CASCPWGTNEKLFF. The DNA of the CDR3 is TGTGCCAGTTGCCCCTGGGGAACTAATGAAAAACTGTTTTTT. The chain is built from TRBV19 and TRBJ1-4; D unclear. CDR1 and CDR2 from the germline V gene are LNHDA and SQIVND (reference sequence). V was clipped by 8 bases and J by 1 base, with 11 bases between them. CDR3 length equals 14 residues. Variable domain in full (rest from reference TRBV19 and TRBJ1-4): DGGITQSPKYLFRKEGQNVTLSCEQNLNHDAMYWYRQDPGQGLRLIYYSQIVNDFQKGDIAEGYSVSREKKESFPLTVTSAQKNPTAFYLCASCPWGTNEKLFFGSGTQLSVL.

The rearrangement joins TRBV5-6 to TRBJ2-7; 9 bases are a match to TRBD2. Germline V lookup: CDR1 SGHDT, CDR2 YYEEEE. The ends lost 1 base at V and 4 bases at J; junction bases unmatched: 15. The CDR3 is made up of 18 amino acids. The CDR3 protein is CASSLLLSGRGSGYEQYF. The CDR3 DNA reads TGTGCCAGCAGCTTGCTCCTTAGCGGGAGAGGTTCCGGGTACGAGCAGTACTTC.

The count of this clone is one. J is TRBJ2-2 and V is TRBV7-9; 7 bases align to TRBD2. This CDR3 spans 15 amino acids. The germline CDR1 and CDR2 sequences are SEHNR and FQNEAQ (reference sequence). The J segment lost 5 bases and the V segment lost 4 bases, leaving 7 bases of the junction unmatched. CDR3 amino acids: CASSWGSGRTGELFF. CDR3 nucleotide sequence: TGTGCCAGCAGCTGGGGTAGCGGGCGAACCGGGGAGCTGTTTTTT.

This clone was seen only once. The J gene is TRBJ2-7, the V gene TRBV28; 7 bases line up with TRBD2. Looked up from germline, CDR1 is MDHEN and CDR2 is SYDVKM. The length of the CDR3 is 16 residues. The ends lost 3 bases at V and 0 bases at J; junction bases unmatched: 8. For the CDR3, the DNA is TGTGCCAGCAGTTTCGGCCGCGGGAGTACCTCCTACGAGCAGTACTTC. Residues: CASSFGRGSTSYEQYF.

The genes are TRBV18 and TRBJ2-5; 12 bases line up with TRBD2. V gave up 3 bases and J gave up 2 bases; unmatched junction bases: 1. The CDR3 is 15 amino acids. Looked up from germline, CDR1 is KGHSH and CDR2 is LQKENI. CDR3 sequence reads: CASSPGLAGQETQYF. The CDR3 coding sequence is TGTGCCAGCTCACCGGGACTAGCGGGTCAAGAGACCCAGTACTTC.